The TCR beta chain under discussion was sequenced for a study of T cell changes during pregnancy in multiple sclerosis. Sequencing was performed with immunoSEQ multiplex PCR; in TCRdb, only in-frame clones are kept and a portion is missing. This repertoire shows about 62,000 clones, roughly 90% found once; its top ten account for approximately 3%. There are 14 residues in the CDR3. V was clipped by 1 base and J by 3 bases, with 10 bases between them. CDR1 and CDR2 from the germline V gene are MNHEY and SVGAGI. This TCR was sampled from a female donor in good health, enrolled as a control in a pregnancy study. V gene TRBV6-5 combines with J gene TRBJ2-7; a possible D gene is TRBD2 (6 bases). The sample in question was peripheral blood, obtained in the second trimester of pregnancy. The CDR3 sequence: CASSYLGGFYEQYF. The CDR3 DNA sequence: TGTGCCAGCAGTTACTTGGGGGGATTCTACGAGCAGTACTTC.